A single sample gave rise to the 30 T cell receptor beta chains below, sequenced in a study of cytomegalovirus exposure and HLA in healthy donors. It was with 60 Vbeta and 13 Jbeta primers that the PCR ran. TCRdb keeps only in-frame clones here, not all; method: immunoSEQ multiplex PCR. Counted here are fewer than 250,000 clones, around 75% occurring once; the ten biggest clones make up around 1.5%. What was sequenced was PBMCs. The receptors derive from a woman between 50 and 59 years old in good health and CMV-seronegative.

V is TRBV5-1 and J is TRBJ2-2; TRBD1 aligns across 8 bases. V was clipped by 1 base and J by 4 bases; unmatched bases: 3. This CDR3 is 15 amino acids long. Germline V CDR1 and CDR2: SGHRS, YFSETQ. CDR3 loop: CASSLPTGVTGELFF. For the CDR3, the DNA is TGCGCCAGCAGCTTGCCGACAGGGGTCACCGGGGAGCTGTTTTTT.

The CDR3 DNA is TGTGCCAGCAGCAACGGGACTAGCGGGAGAAATGAGCAGTTCTTC. Protein sequence: CASSNGTSGRNEQFF. The V gene is TRBV11-1, the J gene TRBJ2-1, with TRBD2 matching over 14 bases. Per germline, CDR1 SGHAT and CDR2 FQDESV (reference sequence). This CDR3 has 15 residues. J gave up 7 bases and V 5 bases, and 4 bases lay outside the gene matches.

This chain connects TRBV7-8 to TRBJ2-1, with D tentatively TRBD1 (5 bases). V dropped 4 bases and J dropped 1 base, with 17 bases sitting between them. The CDR3 covers 17 residues. Germline lookup yields CDR1 SGHVS and CDR2 FQNEAQ. This CDR3 is CASSSVPRVGSYNEQFF. DNA for the CDR3: TGTGCCAGCAGCTCCGTTCCCAGGGTGGGGTCCTACAATGAGCAGTTCTTC. Variable domain in full (rest from reference TRBV7-8 and TRBJ2-1): GAGVSQSPRYKVAKRGQDVALRCDPISGHVSLFWYQQALGQGPEFLTYFQNEAQLDKSGLPSDRFFAERPEGSVSTLKIQRTQQEDSAVYLCASSSVPRVGSYNEQFFGPGTRLTVL.

About this clone itself: An end of the junction differs from the germline gene, which may be a read error. The V gene is TRBV11-2, the J gene TRBJ2-5, with 7 bases aligning to TRBD1. Germline V gene sequence: CDR1 SGHAT, CDR2 FQNNGV. This CDR3 is built from 12 residues. In nucleotides, the CDR3 is TGTGCCAGCAGCTTAGATCGGGGACAGTTGAACTTC. It translates to CASSLDRGQLNF.

The V gene is TRBV14, the J gene TRBJ1-1; maybe TRBD1 (6 bases). This CDR3 is 15 amino acids long. Looked up from germline, CDR1 is SGHDN and CDR2 is FVKESK. V lost 1 base and J lost 3, with 12 bases in between. CDR3 in amino acids: CASSQGYRVDTEAFF. The CDR3 DNA is TGTGCCAGCAGCCAAGGATACAGGGTCGACACTGAAGCTTTCTTT.

This chain uses TRBV14 with TRBJ2-1; 9 positions match TRBD2. J was trimmed by 4 bases and V by 4 bases; bases with no gene match: 8. The CDR3 length is 16 residues. Germline V gene lookup returns CDR1 SGHDN and CDR2 FVKESK. DNA of the CDR3: TGTGCCAGCAGCCCCTGGGGGCTAGCGGGATACAATGAGCAGTTCTTC. This codes for CASSPWGLAGYNEQFF. Combining the CDR3 with reference TRBV14 and TRBJ2-1 gives the whole variable domain EAGVTQFPSHSVIEKGQTVTLRCDPISGHDNLYWYRRVMGKEIKFLLHFVKESKQDESGMPNNRFLAERTGGTYSTLKVQPAELEDSGVYFCASSPWGLAGYNEQFFGPGTRLTVL.

The V call is TRBV29-1, the J call TRBJ2-5, with a possible D match to TRBD1 (7 bases). CDR3 length equals 12 residues. Trimming shortened V by 8 bases and J by 5 bases, and 15 bases separated the two germline ends. Germline loops: CDR1 SQVTM, CDR2 ANQGSEA. The CDR3 nucleotides are TGCAGCATAACAGGGGCGGGGGAGACCCAGTACTTC. Translated, it gives CSITGAGETQYF.

The chain combines TRBV11-3 with TRBJ2-1, with 8 positions matching TRBD1. The V gene end was trimmed by 1 base and the J gene end by 9 bases; junction bases not matched to a gene: 11. The CDR3 covers 16 residues. CDR1 is SGHNT and CDR2 is YENEEA in the germline V gene. CDR3 amino acids: CASSLGETGVQSEQFF. CDR3 DNA sequence: TGTGCCAGCAGCTTAGGGGAGACAGGGGTGCAAAGTGAGCAGTTCTTC.

This clone appeared a few times. The chain joins TRBV6-1 to TRBJ1-5; D is unclear. The CDR3 has 15 residues. Trimming stripped 3 bases from V and 0 bases from J, with 9 bases between. In germline, CDR1 is MNHNS, CDR2 SASEGT. This chain's CDR3 is CASSEGLNSNQPQHF. For the CDR3, the DNA is TGTGCCAGCAGTGAGGGCTTAAATAGCAATCAGCCCCAGCATTTT.

The chain combines TRBV27 with TRBJ2-1; TRBD2 matches 11 bases. Germline V gene sequence: CDR1 MNHEY, CDR2 SMNVEV (reference sequence). The CDR3 runs to 17 residues. Trimming took 5 bases from V and 0 from J; bases not matched to a gene: 6. This chain's CDR3 is CASSQLTSGSSYNEQFF. CDR3 nucleotide sequence: TGTGCCAGCAGTCAGCTTACTAGCGGGAGCTCCTACAATGAGCAGTTCTTC.

The CDR3 here is CASSDLGGSGANVLTF. The CDR3 nucleotides read TGTGCCAGCAGTGATCTGGGAGGGTCTGGGGCCAACGTCCTGACTTTC. This sequence joins TRBV6-4 and TRBJ2-6, with TRBD2 matching over 7 bases. The length of the CDR3 is 16 residues. J gave up 1 base and V 3 bases, and 3 bases lay outside the gene matches. Germline CDR1 reads MRHNA; CDR2 reads SNTAGT.

The CDR3 reads CASSFGGQKLSTDTQYF. The CDR3 DNA reads as TGTGCCAGCAGCTTCGGGGGACAGAAACTAAGCACAGATACGCAGTATTTT. The chain is built from TRBV7-2 and TRBJ2-3; weak D call: TRBD1 (7 bases). V was pared by 3 bases and J by 0 bases, with 16 bases between. The CDR3 has 17 amino acids. Germline CDR1 SGHTA, CDR2 FQGNSA.

This clone was seen a handful of times. The chain couples TRBV5-1 to TRBJ1-1, with D perhaps matching TRBD1 (5 bases). The V gene's germline CDR1 is SGHRS and CDR2 YFSETQ. Trimming removed 0 bases from V and 4 bases from J, with 16 bases in between. The CDR3 is made up of 16 amino acids. CDR3 DNA: TGCGCCAGCAGCTTGGGACTGCGACAGTTGGGCACTGAAGCTTTCTTT. It encodes CASSLGLRQLGTEAFF.

Points on this clone: The same CDR3 is also encoded by other DNA sequences in this sample. The chain is built from TRBV5-6 and TRBJ2-1, with 7 nucleotides matching TRBD1. The V and J ends lost 4 bases and 7 bases, in that order; junction bases with no gene match: 5. This CDR3 has 13 amino acids. CDR1 and CDR2 from the germline V gene are SGHDT and YYEEEE. The CDR3 spells CASSPTGRNEQFF. The CDR3 region has the DNA TGTGCCAGCAGCCCGACAGGGAGAAATGAGCAGTTCTTC.

The genes are TRBV19 and TRBJ1-5; perhaps TRBD1 as D (5 bases). The germline CDR1 and CDR2 sequences are LNHDA and SQIVND (reference sequence). V lost 5 bases to trimming and J lost 7 bases, with 15 bases between them. The CDR3 is made up of 14 amino acids. CDR3 sequence (DNA): TGTGCCAGTAGTCATTTCGACAGCTTCCAGCCCCAGCATTTT. As protein: CASSHFDSFQPQHF.

The chain links TRBV27 to TRBJ2-7; D unclear. The CDR3 has 13 residues. Trimming took 2 bases from V and 7 from J, leaving 12 bases between them. Per the germline V gene, CDR1 is MNHEY and CDR2 is SMNVEV (reference sequence). CDR3 amino acids: CASSLPLTGEQYF. The CDR3 nucleotides are TGTGCCAGCAGTTTACCATTGACTGGAGAGCAGTACTTC.

The chain links TRBV28 to TRBJ1-5; 7 nucleotides match TRBD1. The V segment lost 2 bases and the J segment 7 bases; nucleotides outside the gene matches: 8. The CDR3 runs 15 residues. The germline CDR1 and CDR2 sequences are MDHEN and SYDVKM. CDR3 sequence reads: CASSLDPQGRQPQHF. CDR3 sequence (DNA): TGTGCCAGCAGTTTAGACCCACAGGGGCGACAGCCCCAGCATTTT.

This sequence joins TRBV9 and TRBJ1-1; no clear D. This CDR3 is built from 13 residues. Germline V lookup: CDR1 SGDLS, CDR2 YYNGEE. V lost 4 bases and J lost 5, with 12 bases in between. The CDR3 bases are TGTGCCAGCAGCTTTTCCGGGAAGACTGAAGCTTTCTTT. It codes for CASSFSGKTEAFF.

With regard to this clone: This same CDR3 is encoded by further DNA sequences in the sample. This chain joins TRBV18 and TRBJ1-1; 7 nucleotides align to TRBD1. The CDR3 has 14 residues. Germline assignment: CDR1 KGHSH and CDR2 LQKENI. After removal of 1 base from V and 1 base from J, the junction contained 0 bases not matched to a gene. The CDR3 is CASSPQGANTEAFF. CDR3 coding DNA: TGTGCCAGCTCACCACAGGGGGCGAACACTGAAGCTTTCTTT.

J is TRBJ2-1 and V is TRBV6-1; a possible D gene is TRBD1 (5 bases). Germline CDR1 and CDR2: MNHNS and SASEGT. V lost 3 bases, J lost 7 bases, and 13 bases lay in between. The CDR3 length is 14 residues. The CDR3 sequence: CASSEGWGWNEQFF. In DNA, the CDR3 is TGTGCCAGCAGTGAGGGTTGGGGCTGGAATGAGCAGTTCTTC.

This clone was counted a single time. The chain employs TRBV18 and TRBJ1-1, with D perhaps TRBD1 (5 bases). The V gene's germline CDR1 is KGHSH and CDR2 LQKENI. V lost 3 bases and J 4 bases, leaving 12 bases between the germline ends. This CDR3 region has 14 residues. Here the CDR3 reads CASSPQGEGTEAFF. The DNA for the CDR3 is TGTGCCAGCTCACCCCAAGGGGAGGGCACTGAAGCTTTCTTT.

CDR3 bases: TGTGCCAGCAGCGGCCACGGGACAGGGGGGACCTACAATGAGCAGTTCTTC. This codes for CASSGHGTGGTYNEQFF. The gene calls are TRBV7-2 and TRBJ2-1; 11 positions match TRBD1. The germline V gene has CDR1 SGHTA and CDR2 FQGNSA. The CDR3 covers 17 residues. J lost 2 bases, V lost 5 bases, and 8 bases had no gene match.

The rearrangement links TRBV28 to TRBJ2-1, with 11 bases matching TRBD2. Germline V gene data show CDR1 as MDHEN and CDR2 as SYDVKM. Unmatched junction bases numbered 3, after V lost 4 bases and J lost 1 base. This CDR3 spans 16 amino acids. The CDR3: CASSSRLAGSYNEQFF. CDR3 DNA: TGTGCCAGCAGTTCACGACTAGCGGGGTCCTACAATGAGCAGTTCTTC.

This clone has a handful of counts. The V call is TRBV27, the J call TRBJ2-1, with TRBD2 matching 12 bases. The CDR3 has 18 amino acids. The V segment lost 2 bases and the J segment 7 bases; nucleotides outside the gene matches: 12. Per the germline V gene, CDR1 is MNHEY and CDR2 is SMNVEV (reference sequence). The CDR3 here is CASSLNRLAGVTGNEQFF. The DNA of the CDR3 is TGTGCCAGCAGTTTAAACAGACTAGCGGGGGTCACAGGGAATGAGCAGTTCTTC.

This rearrangement joins TRBV5-6 to TRBJ2-3, with TRBD1 matching 12 bases. V was pared by 7 bases and J by 8 bases, with 11 bases of the junction left unmatched. The CDR3 runs to 15 residues. Germline CDR1 SGHDT, CDR2 YYEEEE. CDR3 region: CASGLSGQGASTQYF. CDR3 sequence (DNA): TGTGCCAGCGGTTTGTCGGGACAGGGGGCTAGTACGCAGTATTTT.

The rearrangement uses TRBV29-1 and TRBJ1-2; possible D gene TRBD1, 5 bases. The CDR3 extends over 17 amino acids. The V gene's germline CDR1 is SQVTM and CDR2 ANQGSEA. Between the trimmed V and J ends, which lost 0 bases and 0 bases, there was a span of 17 bases. The DNA of the CDR3 is TGCAGCGTTGAAGATCGGGGGGTTGCCCTACCTAACTATGGCTACACCTTC. Protein: CSVEDRGVALPNYGYTF.

The chain uses TRBV19 and TRBJ2-5; 7 nucleotides line up with TRBD2. This CDR3 contains 15 residues. The V gene end was trimmed by 0 bases and the J gene end by 10 bases; junction bases not matched to a gene: 11. Germline V gene lookup returns CDR1 LNHDA and CDR2 SQIVND (reference sequence). The DNA for the CDR3 is TGTGCCAGTAGTATAGACCCCACCCGGCGGGGGAACCAGTACTTC. Protein: CASSIDPTRRGNQYF.

This chain joins TRBV4-1 and TRBJ1-4; 7 bases line up with TRBD1. The V segment lost 3 bases and the J segment 2 bases; nucleotides outside the gene matches: 6. This CDR3 region has 16 residues. Germline-derived CDR1 and CDR2 are MGHRA and YSYEKL. CDR3 amino acids: CASSHPPGQTNEKLFF. The CDR3, as DNA: TGCGCCAGCAGCCATCCCCCGGGACAGACTAATGAAAAACTGTTTTTT.

The chain recombines TRBV9 with TRBJ1-5, with D perhaps TRBD1 (5 bases). The germline V gene has CDR1 SGDLS and CDR2 YYNGEE. The CDR3 length is 15 residues. V was cut by 3 bases and J by 3 bases, with 13 bases left in between. CDR3 in amino acids: CASSASTGFNQPQHF. DNA of the CDR3: TGTGCCAGCAGCGCGTCCACAGGTTTCAATCAGCCCCAGCATTTT.

The J gene is TRBJ2-5, the V gene TRBV6-5, with 9 bases that match TRBD1. The J call is uncertain, as TRBJ2-7 better fits the DNA end. Germline V gives CDR1 MNHEY, CDR2 SVGAGI. The CDR3 consists of 13 residues. CDR3 loop: CASSRDRVSEQYF. For the CDR3, the DNA is TGTGCCAGCAGCCGGGACAGGGTCTCCGAGCAGTACTTC.